In its sample, the clone carrying this T cell receptor (beta chain) was seen many times. The CDR3 is made up of 13 amino acids. V gave up 1 base and J gave up 5 bases, with 11 bases separating them. The germline V gene has CDR1 DFQATT and CDR2 SNEGSKA (reference sequence). The data originate from a study of T cell repertoires in cytomegalovirus infection. TCRdb reprocessed the reads with MiXCR, giving one entry per CDR3 protein. The data show roughly 230,000 distinct CDR3 sequences, roughly 6.5% seen once. The receptor comes from a human donor in good health (CMV status not recorded). Some clones in this sample may be carry-over from other donors' samples. The chain carries TRBV20-1 and TRBJ2-5; no clear D gene. Sample: PBMCs. DNA for the CDR3: TGCAGTGCTAGAGGTCCGGGTACGGAGACCCAGTACTTC. Translating gives CSARGPGTETQYF.